This entry lists 16 T cell receptor beta chains sequenced from one sample in a study of shared clonotypes between healthy human individuals. Using immunoSEQ multiplex PCR, the repertoire was profiled, and TCRdb retains in-frame clones only, with some absent. The sample has roughly 500,000 clones, about 84% seen once. Sequenced input: PBMCs. These TCRs come from a woman between 35 and 50 years old in good health. Some clones in this sample may be carry-over from other donors' samples.

V gene TRBV4-1 combines with J gene TRBJ2-5, with TRBD2 as a possible D gene (6 bases). Germline V gene lookup returns CDR1 MGHRA and CDR2 YSYEKL. The CDR3 has 16 amino acids. The V end lost 0 bases, the J end lost 5 bases, and 16 bases lay between the germline ends. The CDR3 region is CASSQEETGAGETQYF. For the CDR3, the DNA is TGCGCCAGCAGCCAAGAAGAGACGGGAGCAGGTGAGACCCAGTACTTC.

The chain combines TRBV20-1 with TRBJ1-2, with unresolved D. With 5 bases removed from V and 4 bases from J, the gap between germline ends came to 8 bases. The CDR3 length is 11 residues. The germline CDR1 and CDR2 sequences are DFQATT and SNEGSKA (reference sequence). The CDR3 nucleotides read TGCAGTGCTCGAGGAGTCTATGGCTACACCTTC. The encoded protein is CSARGVYGYTF.

The chain links TRBV19 to TRBJ2-3; D unresolved. V lost 1 base, J lost 4 bases, and 12 bases lay in between. CDR1 and CDR2 (germline): LNHDA, SQIVND (reference sequence). This CDR3 spans 15 amino acids. CDR3: CASSIGLYSSDTQYF. The CDR3 bases are TGTGCCAGTAGTATAGGCCTTTATAGCTCAGATACGCAGTATTTT.

The chain couples TRBV6-5 to TRBJ2-7; D gene unclear. Germline assignment: CDR1 MNHEY and CDR2 SVGAGI. The CDR3 consists of 14 residues. The germline V and J ends were trimmed by 0 bases and 3 bases, with 9 bases remaining between them. CDR3 amino acids: CASSYSTVSYEQYF. The CDR3 nucleotides read TGTGCCAGCAGTTACTCGACGGTGAGCTACGAGCAGTACTTC.

This clone was seen more than once but under ten times. This rearrangement joins TRBV6-4 to TRBJ2-5; D call uncertain. The CDR3 runs to 15 residues. V dropped 4 bases and J dropped 1 base, with 13 bases sitting between them. From germline, CDR1 is MRHNA and CDR2 SNTAGT. CDR3 residues: CASSAEAGLQETQYF. The CDR3 DNA sequence: TGTGCCAGCAGTGCAGAGGCAGGTCTCCAAGAGACCCAGTACTTC.

The V call is TRBV30, the J call TRBJ2-3, with TRBD2 matching over 10 bases. This CDR3 spans 15 amino acids. CDR1 is GTSNPN, CDR2 SVGIG, per germline (reference sequence). V trimming: 0 bases; J trimming: 5 bases; junction bases outside the gene matches: 5. The CDR3 sequence: CAWSVSGRRRDTQYF. CDR3 nucleotides: TGTGCCTGGAGTGTTAGCGGGAGGAGAAGAGATACGCAGTATTTT.

The gene calls are TRBV28 and TRBJ2-1; 16 bases map to TRBD2. This CDR3 has 19 amino acids. Germline V gene data show CDR1 as MDHEN and CDR2 as SYDVKM. Germline trimming cut 6 bases from V and 0 bases from J; bases unmatched to any gene: 8. Here the CDR3 reads CASSASGTSGRGSYNEQFF. The CDR3 DNA is TGTGCCAGCAGCGCCTCCGGGACTAGCGGGAGGGGCTCCTACAATGAGCAGTTCTTC.

Concerning this clone: The likely explanation is a read error, given a far larger clone one base away. The chain is built from TRBV30 and TRBJ2-1; 11 nucleotides line up with TRBD2. Germline V lookup: CDR1 GTSNPN, CDR2 SVGIG (reference sequence). The CDR3 is 15 amino acids. CDR3 loop: CARSGTSGPQNEQFF. The CDR3, as DNA: TGTGCCCGGAGTGGGACTAGCGGACCACAGAATGAGCAGTTCTTC.

This clone appeared a few times. This rearrangement joins TRBV7-9 to TRBJ2-1, with TRBD1 identical over 9 bases. The trim removed 6 bases at V and 1 base at J, leaving 4 bases unmatched. Germline V CDR1 and CDR2: SEHNR, FQNEAQ (reference sequence). The CDR3 totals 15 residues. CDR3 sequence: CASSFGQGSYNEQFF. The DNA of the CDR3 is TGTGCCAGCAGTTTCGGACAGGGGTCCTACAATGAGCAGTTCTTC.

Details on this clone: Sequence at one end of the junction differs from germline and may be a read error. The chain employs TRBV10-3 and TRBJ2-7; weak D call: TRBD2 (5 bases). Per the germline V gene, CDR1 is ENHRY and CDR2 is SYGVKD. The CDR3 has 13 amino acids. CDR3 DNA sequence: TGTGCCATCAGGGACCCAGGAGGCTACGAGCAGTGCTTC. It specifies CAIRDPGGYEQCF.

Remarks on this clone: It differs at one base from a far larger clone, so likely a read error. In this CDR3 the conserved last residue, phenylalanine or tryptophan, is missing, so a read error is likely. V is TRBV5-6 and J is TRBJ1-2, with TRBD1 matching over 10 bases. V lost 4 bases, J lost 4 bases, and 10 bases stayed unmatched. The CDR3 extends over 16 amino acids. Germline assignment: CDR1 SGHDT and CDR2 YYEEEE. The CDR3 region is CASSLWGTGDSYGYTS. The CDR3 region has the DNA TGTGCCAGCAGCCTATGGGGGACAGGGGATTCCTATGGCTACACCTCC.

The V and J genes are TRBV4-2 and TRBJ2-5; 7 nucleotides match TRBD1. The CDR3 is 16 residues long. The germline V gene has CDR1 LGHNA and CDR2 YNFKEQ. V trimming: 2 bases; J trimming: 3 bases; junction bases outside the gene matches: 9. The CDR3 is CASSQWTGRAKETQYF. CDR3 sequence (DNA): TGTGCCAGCAGCCAATGGACAGGCCGAGCTAAAGAGACCCAGTACTTC.

This clone showed up just once. A single base is all that separates this from a far larger clone, so a read error is likely. V and J are TRBV7-9 and TRBJ2-7, with TRBD2 matching 7 bases. The germline V gene has CDR1 SEHNR and CDR2 FQNEAQ (reference sequence). The CDR3 is 13 residues long. The CDR3 coding sequence is TGTGCCAGCAGCTCGGGACGGGACTACGAGCGGTACTTC. Amino acid sequence: CASSSGRDYERYF.

This chain uses TRBV7-9 with TRBJ1-3, with D perhaps matching TRBD1 (6 bases). The CDR3 spans 15 residues. Trimming stripped 4 bases from V and 4 bases from J, with 14 bases between. The germline V gene has CDR1 SEHNR and CDR2 FQNEAQ (reference sequence). CDR3 in amino acids: CASSSSGGNGNTIYF. CDR3 sequence (DNA): TGTGCCAGCAGCTCGTCTGGGGGCAACGGAAACACCATATATTTT.

The V and J genes are TRBV4-2 and TRBJ1-5, with TRBD1 matching over 10 bases. This CDR3 contains 17 residues. From germline, CDR1 is LGHNA and CDR2 YNFKEQ. V lost 6 bases, J lost 3 bases, and 11 bases stayed unmatched. CDR3 nucleotide sequence: TGTGCCAGCAGGCGTGCAACCGGGACAGGGGACAATCAGCCCCAGCATTTT. Amino acids: CASRRATGTGDNQPQHF.

This chain joins TRBV15 and TRBJ2-3, with 16 bases aligning to TRBD2. V was pared by 3 bases and J by 8 bases, with 11 bases of the junction left unmatched. This CDR3 region has 18 residues. Germline CDR1 LNHNV, CDR2 YYDKDF (reference sequence). The CDR3 loop reads CATSSQGLAGGLGFTQYF. CDR3 nucleotides: TGTGCCACCAGCAGTCAGGGACTAGCGGGGGGGCTCGGGTTTACGCAGTATTTT.